Following are 20 T cell receptor beta chains from one sample sequenced in a study of beta chain features in type 1 diabetes. Investigators reverse transcribed all isolated RNA, so they sequenced expressed TCRB transcripts. Sequencing was performed with immunoSEQ multiplex PCR; in TCRdb, only in-frame clones are kept and a portion is missing. The data hold some 60,000 clones, with about three fifths observed a single time. What was sequenced was Tregs from blood. These receptors came from a woman aged 18-29 years in good health.

The rearrangement links TRBV5-4 to TRBJ1-1, with a tentative D call TRBD1 (5 bases). The CDR3 sequence is 16 residues long. V was clipped by 4 bases and J by 2 bases, with 18 bases between them. Germline V gene data show CDR1 as SGHNT and CDR2 as YYREEE (reference sequence). CDR3 bases: TGTGCCAGCAGCCCCAGGGAGGTCTCCGCAAACACTGAAGCTTTCTTT. Protein product: CASSPREVSANTEAFF.

The chain employs TRBV6-5 and TRBJ1-2; the match to TRBD1 covers 8 bases. Trimming at V came to 4 bases and at J to 8 bases, leaving 12 bases not matched to a gene. This CDR3 spans 15 amino acids. Germline V gene sequence: CDR1 MNHEY, CDR2 SVGAGI. The CDR3 protein is CASSSQGTGARGYTF. The DNA of the CDR3 is TGTGCCAGCAGTTCCCAGGGGACAGGAGCTCGAGGCTACACCTTC.

The J gene is TRBJ1-1, the V gene TRBV9; D gene unclear. Germline CDR1 reads SGDLS; CDR2 reads YYNGEE. The V end was cut by 0 bases, the J end by 0 bases, with 9 bases between. The CDR3 covers 15 residues. CDR3: CASSVDGAMNTEAFF. The CDR3, as DNA: TGTGCCAGCAGCGTAGATGGAGCAATGAACACTGAAGCTTTCTTT. The full variable domain, rest sourced from reference TRBV9 and TRBJ1-1, is DSGVTQTPKHLITATGQRVTLRCSPRSGDLSVYWYQQSLDQGLQFLIQYYNGEERAKGNILERFSAQQFPDLHSELNLSSLELGDSALYFCASSVDGAMNTEAFFGQGTRLTVV.

The V call is TRBV19, the J call TRBJ2-1, with D hard to call. Germline lookup yields CDR1 LNHDA and CDR2 SQIVND (reference sequence). The CDR3 has 14 residues. Trimming pared 3 bases from V and 2 bases from J, leaving 8 bases between. The DNA of the CDR3 is TGTGCCAGTAGTATCCGGCAGGCCTACAATGAGCAGTTCTTC. This translates into CASSIRQAYNEQFF.

There are a few counts of this clone. This sequence joins TRBV7-2 and TRBJ2-7; 8 bases are shared with TRBD2. The CDR3 is 15 amino acids. V lost 5 bases to trimming and J lost 1 base; unmatched junction nucleotides: 7. The germline CDR1 and CDR2 sequences are SGHTA and FQGNSA. The CDR3 DNA reads as TGTGCCAGCAGCCCGGGAGGGGTGGTATCCTACGAGCAGTACTTC. Translation: CASSPGGVVSYEQYF. Full variable domain (remainder filled in from reference TRBV7-2 and TRBJ2-7): GAGVSQSPSNKVTEKGKDVELRCDPISGHTALYWYRQSLGQGLEFLIYFQGNSAPDKSGLPSDRFSAERTGGSVSTLTIQRTQQEDSAVYLCASSPGGVVSYEQYFGPGTRLTVT.

The V gene is TRBV2, the J gene TRBJ1-1; D perhaps matches TRBD1 (5 bases). Germline V gives CDR1 SNHLY, CDR2 FYNNEI. With 7 bases removed from V and 5 bases from J, the gap between germline ends came to 17 bases. This CDR3 is built from 14 residues. The CDR3 bases are TGTGCCAGCACCTCCCGGGGGGTGCTAACTGAAGCTTTCTTT. Translation: CASTSRGVLTEAFF. The variable domain in full, completed from reference TRBV2 and TRBJ1-1, reads EPEVTQTPSHQVTQMGQEVILRCVPISNHLYFYWYRQILGQKVEFLVSFYNNEISEKSEIFDDQFSVERPDGSNFTLKIRSTKLEDSAMYFCASTSRGVLTEAFFGQGTRLTVV.

This clone was counted a few times. The chain links TRBV18 to TRBJ1-1, with 7 nucleotides matching TRBD1. The V and J ends lost 10 bases and 1 base, in that order; junction bases with no gene match: 3. Germline V gene data show CDR1 as KGHSH and CDR2 as LQKENI. CDR3 length equals 12 residues. The chain's CDR3 is CATRTGNTEAFF. DNA for the CDR3: TGTGCCACCCGGACAGGGAACACTGAAGCTTTCTTT.

The chain employs TRBV30 and TRBJ2-3; no clear D. The CDR3 length is 11 residues. V lost 1 base, J lost 4 bases, and 3 bases lay in between. Germline V gene lookup returns CDR1 GTSNPN and CDR2 SVGIG (reference sequence). Here the CDR3 DNA reads TGTGCCTGGAGTGCCGCAGATACGCAGTATTTT. The encoded protein is CAWSAADTQYF.

CDR3: CASSPGTVYGYTF. CDR3 DNA: TGCGCCAGCAGCCCTGGGACAGTCTATGGCTACACCTTC. The chain joins TRBV5-1 to TRBJ1-2; TRBD1 matches at 7 bases. Looked up from germline, CDR1 is SGHRS and CDR2 is YFSETQ. The CDR3 length is 13 residues. Germline trimming cut 4 bases from V and 4 bases from J; bases unmatched to any gene: 4. The whole variable domain, remainder taken from reference TRBV5-1 and TRBJ1-2, is KAGVTQTPRYLIKTRGQQVTLSCSPISGHRSVSWYQQTPGQGLQFLFEYFSETQRNKGNFPGRFSGRQFSNSRSEMNVSTLELGDSALYLCASSPGTVYGYTFGSGTRLTVV.

The rearrangement joins TRBV30 to TRBJ2-3; maybe TRBD1 (5 bases). Deletions cut 4 bases from V and 2 bases from J, with 16 bases between. The CDR3 totals 15 residues. Germline CDR1 and CDR2: GTSNPN and SVGIG (reference sequence). The CDR3 spells CAWTLTARTTDTQYF. Written as DNA, the CDR3 is TGTGCCTGGACCCTGACAGCCCGTACCACAGATACGCAGTATTTT.

CDR3 region: CASSYILEGGRAFF. CDR3 DNA: TGTGCCAGCAGCTATATACTTGAGGGAGGGAGAGCTTTCTTT. This chain uses TRBV6-5 with TRBJ1-1; D is undetermined. V was clipped by 6 bases and J by 10 bases, with 21 bases between them. The germline gives CDR1 MNHEY, CDR2 SVGAGI. The CDR3 spans 14 residues.

This clone has a handful of counts. This rearrangement joins TRBV7-6 to TRBJ2-3, with TRBD1 as a possible D gene (6 bases). The length of the CDR3 is 15 residues. The germline CDR1 and CDR2 sequences are SGHVS and FNYEAQ. The germline V and J ends were trimmed by 1 base and 3 bases, with 11 bases remaining between them. The CDR3 DNA sequence: TGTGCCAGCAGCTTAGGGACAGCTAAGACAGATACGCAGTATTTT. Translated, it gives CASSLGTAKTDTQYF. The full variable domain, rest sourced from reference TRBV7-6 and TRBJ2-3, is GAGVSQSPRYKVTKRGQDVALRCDPISGHVSLYWYRQALGQGPEFLTYFNYEAQQDKSGLPNDRFSAERPEGSISTLTIQRTEQRDSAMYRCASSLGTAKTDTQYFGPGTRLTVL.

J is TRBJ2-1 and V is TRBV29-1, with D possibly being TRBD1 (5 bases). V lost 2 bases to trimming and J lost 5 bases, with 10 bases between them. This CDR3 spans 13 amino acids. In germline, CDR1 is SQVTM, CDR2 ANQGSEA. The CDR3 protein is CSVERGGDNEQFF. Written as DNA, the CDR3 is TGCAGCGTTGAAAGGGGTGGGGACAATGAGCAGTTCTTC.

This CDR3 reads CASSTAQEPGELFF. The CDR3 DNA reads TGCGCCAGCAGCACCGCACAGGAACCCGGGGAGCTGTTTTTT. This chain connects TRBV5-1 to TRBJ2-2; maybe TRBD1 (5 bases). The CDR3 length is 14 residues. The germline gives CDR1 SGHRS, CDR2 YFSETQ. Trimming pared 4 bases from V and 6 bases from J, leaving 13 bases between.

The rearrangement uses TRBV5-1 and TRBJ2-1; D not certain. V was clipped by 1 base and J by 0 bases, with 8 bases between them. This CDR3 is built from 15 residues. CDR1 is SGHRS and CDR2 is YFSETQ in the germline V gene. The CDR3 spells CASSLPRSSYNEQFF. The DNA of the CDR3 is TGCGCCAGCAGCTTGCCGAGGAGCTCCTACAATGAGCAGTTCTTC.

This rearrangement joins TRBV4-3 to TRBJ2-4, with TRBD2 as a possible D gene (6 bases). In germline, CDR1 is LGHNA, CDR2 YSLEER. This CDR3 is 15 amino acids long. The V gene lost 0 bases and the J gene lost 6 bases, with 12 bases spanning the gap. CDR3 in amino acids: CASSQDWRGANIQYF. The CDR3 region has the DNA TGCGCCAGCAGCCAAGATTGGCGGGGAGCAAACATTCAGTACTTC.

The chain is built from TRBV5-4 and TRBJ2-5, with a tentative D call TRBD1 (6 bases). The germline gives CDR1 SGHNT, CDR2 YYREEE (reference sequence). Trimming left V 3 bases short and J 1 base short, with 13 bases between. The CDR3 totals 15 residues. For the CDR3, the DNA is TGTGCCAGCAGCTCATATACAGGGCTCCAAGAGACCCAGTACTTC. It is translated as CASSSYTGLQETQYF.

V and J are TRBV7-2 and TRBJ2-1; perhaps TRBD1 as D (5 bases). The CDR3 covers 13 residues. Germline CDR1 reads SGHTA; CDR2 reads FQGNSA. V was shortened by 5 bases and J by 7 bases, with 12 bases between the two germline ends. The CDR3 bases are TGTGCCAGCAGCCGTGACAGCTTTAATGAGCAGTTCTTC. Translating it yields CASSRDSFNEQFF. The full variable domain, with the rest looked up from reference TRBV7-2 and TRBJ2-1, is GAGVSQSPSNKVTEKGKDVELRCDPISGHTALYWYRQSLGQGLEFLIYFQGNSAPDKSGLPSDRFSAERTGGSVSTLTIQRTQQEDSAVYLCASSRDSFNEQFFGPGTRLTVL.

V and J are TRBV5-1 and TRBJ2-2, with TRBD1 matching over 7 bases. The CDR3 consists of 14 residues. Germline V CDR1 and CDR2: SGHRS, YFSETQ. V lost 0 bases and J lost 6; bases outside the gene matches: 2. The CDR3 DNA reads as TGCGCCAGCAGCTTGGGGACAGGCCCCGGGGAGCTGTTTTTT. This encodes CASSLGTGPGELFF.

V usage is TRBV7-2 and J usage is TRBJ2-1; no firm D call. Germline V CDR1 and CDR2: SGHTA, FQGNSA. There are 12 residues in the CDR3. Trimming took off 1 base at V and 10 bases at J, with 8 bases between the two ends. The CDR3 region is CASSLGPSEQFF. Written as DNA, the CDR3 is TGTGCCAGCAGCTTAGGTCCGTCGGAGCAGTTCTTC. Complete variable domain (other parts from reference TRBV7-2 and TRBJ2-1): GAGVSQSPSNKVTEKGKDVELRCDPISGHTALYWYRQSLGQGLEFLIYFQGNSAPDKSGLPSDRFSAERTGGSVSTLTIQRTQQEDSAVYLCASSLGPSEQFFGPGTRLTVL.